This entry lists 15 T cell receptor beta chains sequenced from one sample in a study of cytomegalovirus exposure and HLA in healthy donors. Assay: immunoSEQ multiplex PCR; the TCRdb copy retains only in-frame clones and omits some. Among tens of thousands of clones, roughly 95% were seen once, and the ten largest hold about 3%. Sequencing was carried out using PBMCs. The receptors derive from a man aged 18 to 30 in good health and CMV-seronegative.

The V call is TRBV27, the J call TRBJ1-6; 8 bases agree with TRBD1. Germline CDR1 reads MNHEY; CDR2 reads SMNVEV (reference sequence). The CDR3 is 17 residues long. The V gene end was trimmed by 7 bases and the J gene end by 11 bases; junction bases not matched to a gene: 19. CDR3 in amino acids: CASTLSHLTGGWTPLHF. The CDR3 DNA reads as TGTGCCAGCACCCTATCCCACCTTACAGGGGGATGGACACCCCTCCACTTT.

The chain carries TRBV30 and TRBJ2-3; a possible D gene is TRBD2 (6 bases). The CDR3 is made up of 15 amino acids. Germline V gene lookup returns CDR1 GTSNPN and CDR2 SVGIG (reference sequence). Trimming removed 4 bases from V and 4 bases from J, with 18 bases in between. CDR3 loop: CAWTRGLANADTQYF. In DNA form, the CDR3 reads TGTGCCTGGACCCGGGGCCTAGCGAACGCAGATACGCAGTATTTT. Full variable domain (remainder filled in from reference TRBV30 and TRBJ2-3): SQTIHQWPATLVQPVGSPLSLECTVEGTSNPNLYWYRQAAGRGLQLLFYSVGIGQISSEVPQNLSASRPQDRQFILSSKKLLLSDSGFYLCAWTRGLANADTQYFGPGTRLTVL.

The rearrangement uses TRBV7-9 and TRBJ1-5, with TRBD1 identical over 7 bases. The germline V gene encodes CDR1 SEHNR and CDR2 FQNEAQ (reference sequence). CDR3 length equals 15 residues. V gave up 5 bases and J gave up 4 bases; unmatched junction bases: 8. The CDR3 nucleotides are TGTGCCAGCAGCGATCCGGGACAGCCTAATCAGCCCCAGCATTTT. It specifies CASSDPGQPNQPQHF.

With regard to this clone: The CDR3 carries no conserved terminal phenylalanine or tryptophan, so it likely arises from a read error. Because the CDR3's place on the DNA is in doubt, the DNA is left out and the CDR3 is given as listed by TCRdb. The chain's CDR3 is CASSILDGEGI. The chain recombines TRBV19 with TRBJ1-2. Germline loops: CDR1 LNHDA, CDR2 SQIVND (reference sequence). The CDR3 is 11 amino acids long, termini counted.

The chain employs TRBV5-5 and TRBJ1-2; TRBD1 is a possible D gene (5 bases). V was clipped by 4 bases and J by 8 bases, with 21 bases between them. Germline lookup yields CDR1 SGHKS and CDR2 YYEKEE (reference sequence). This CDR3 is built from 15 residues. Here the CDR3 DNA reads TGTGCCAGCAGCATACGCGGGGCGACCGCCGGAGGCTACACCTTC. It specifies CASSIRGATAGGYTF.

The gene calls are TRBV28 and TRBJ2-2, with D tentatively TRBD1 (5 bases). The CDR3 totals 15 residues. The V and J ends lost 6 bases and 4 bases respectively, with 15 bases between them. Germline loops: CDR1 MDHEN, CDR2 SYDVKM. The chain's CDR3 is CASSPRGIFTGELFF. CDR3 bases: TGTGCCAGCAGCCCAAGGGGAATATTCACCGGGGAGCTGTTTTTT. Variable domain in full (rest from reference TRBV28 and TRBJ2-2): DVKVTQSSRYLVKRTGEKVFLECVQDMDHENMFWYRQDPGLGLRLIYFSYDVKMKEKGDIPEGYSVSREKKERFSLILESASTNQTSMYLCASSPRGIFTGELFFGEGSRLTVL.

CDR3 sequence: CASSNSTDEQFF. DNA of the CDR3: TGTGCCAGCAGTAATAGTACGGATGAGCAGTTCTTC. The gene calls are TRBV7-6 and TRBJ2-1, with D uncertain. V was cut by 6 bases and J by 8 bases, with 11 bases left in between. Germline V gives CDR1 SGHVS, CDR2 FNYEAQ. The CDR3 spans 12 residues.

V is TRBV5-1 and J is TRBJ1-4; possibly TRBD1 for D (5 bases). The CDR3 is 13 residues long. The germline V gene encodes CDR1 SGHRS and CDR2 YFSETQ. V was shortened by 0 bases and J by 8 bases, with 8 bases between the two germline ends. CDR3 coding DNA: TGCGCCAGCAGCTTGGAGACAGTCGAAAAACTGTTTTTT. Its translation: CASSLETVEKLFF.

The CDR3 spells CASSLKGGILHEQFF. The CDR3 bases are TGTGCCAGCAGCTTGAAAGGGGGCATCTTGCATGAGCAGTTCTTC. The gene calls are TRBV5-6 and TRBJ2-1; TRBD1 aligns across 7 bases. With 1 base clipped from V and 8 bases from J, the junction kept 9 bases outside the gene matches. The length of the CDR3 is 15 residues. Germline assignment: CDR1 SGHDT and CDR2 YYEEEE.

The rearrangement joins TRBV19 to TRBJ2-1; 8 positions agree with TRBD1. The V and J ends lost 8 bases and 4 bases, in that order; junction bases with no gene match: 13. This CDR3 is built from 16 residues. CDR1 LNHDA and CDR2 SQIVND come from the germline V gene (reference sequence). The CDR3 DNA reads TGTGCCAGTCGATCCCTGGGACAGGAGCCTTACAATGAGCAGTTCTTC. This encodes CASRSLGQEPYNEQFF.

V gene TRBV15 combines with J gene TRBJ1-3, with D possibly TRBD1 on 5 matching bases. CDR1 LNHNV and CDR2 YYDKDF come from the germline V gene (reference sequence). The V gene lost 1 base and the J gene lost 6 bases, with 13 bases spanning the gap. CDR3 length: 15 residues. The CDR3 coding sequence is TGTGCCACCAGCAGAGGGTATGGGGCCGAAAACACCATATATTTT. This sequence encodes CATSRGYGAENTIYF.

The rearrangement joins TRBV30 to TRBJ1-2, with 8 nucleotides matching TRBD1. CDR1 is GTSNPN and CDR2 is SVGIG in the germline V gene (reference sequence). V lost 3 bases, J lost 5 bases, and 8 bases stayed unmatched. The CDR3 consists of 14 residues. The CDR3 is CAWRKTGARYGYTF. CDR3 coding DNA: TGTGCCTGGAGGAAGACAGGGGCTAGGTATGGCTACACCTTC. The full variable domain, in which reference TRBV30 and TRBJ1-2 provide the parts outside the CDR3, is SQTIHQWPATLVQPVGSPLSLECTVEGTSNPNLYWYRQAAGRGLQLLFYSVGIGQISSEVPQNLSASRPQDRQFILSSKKLLLSDSGFYLCAWRKTGARYGYTFGSGTRLTVV.

CDR3 sequence: CASSSPTGSSYEQYF. CDR3 sequence (DNA): TGTGCCAGCAGTTCTCCGACAGGGAGCTCCTACGAGCAGTACTTC. This chain uses TRBV27 with TRBJ2-7; 7 bases are a match to TRBD1. Germline loops: CDR1 MNHEY, CDR2 SMNVEV (reference sequence). Trimming took 4 bases from V and 0 from J; bases not matched to a gene: 6. The CDR3 sequence is 15 residues long.

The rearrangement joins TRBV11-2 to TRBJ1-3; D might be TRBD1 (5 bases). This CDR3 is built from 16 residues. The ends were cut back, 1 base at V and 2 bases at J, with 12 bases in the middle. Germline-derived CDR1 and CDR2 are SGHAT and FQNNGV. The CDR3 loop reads CASSLVQGSAGNTIYF. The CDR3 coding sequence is TGTGCCAGCAGCTTAGTGCAGGGCTCAGCTGGAAACACCATATATTTT.

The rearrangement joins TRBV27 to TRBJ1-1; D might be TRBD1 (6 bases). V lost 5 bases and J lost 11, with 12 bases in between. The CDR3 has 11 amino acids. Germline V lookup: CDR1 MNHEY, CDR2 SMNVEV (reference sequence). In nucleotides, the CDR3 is TGTGCCAGCAGTGCAGGGGTTGTGGCTTTCTTT. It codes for CASSAGVVAFF.